This TCR beta chain stems from a study of shared clonotypes between healthy human individuals. Only in-frame clones appear in the TCRdb table, and some are missing; sequencing was by immunoSEQ multiplex PCR. The table records fewer than 1.6 million clones, approximately 98.5% of them present only once. Trimming removed 3 bases at V and 4 bases at J, with 13 bases between. This CDR3 is built from 15 residues. Germline CDR1 and CDR2: LNHNV and YYDKDF (reference sequence). This receptor was taken from a man aged 25 to 40 in good health. Sequenced sample: naive CD4+ T cells sorted from blood. As to subset: CD45RA+ positively selected. The chain combines TRBV15 with TRBJ2-1; no clear D gene. The CDR3 here is CATSSPPRSYNEQFF. The CDR3 bases are TGTGCCACCAGCAGTCCCCCCCGGAGTTACAATGAGCAGTTCTTC.